The 27 T cell receptor beta chains below come from one sample, sequenced in a study of cytomegalovirus exposure and HLA in healthy donors (dated by TCRdb to 2017 to 2019). Library preparation used the immunoSEQ multiplex PCR assay. For the multiplex PCR, a mixture combining 60 forward primers for TCR Vbeta segments and 13 reverse primers for TCR Jbeta segments was used. Entries here come from immuneACCESS through TCRdb and include only in-frame sequences with V and J called. Some clones fail to appear in such tables; in the studies checked, an unresolved V gene covers under half of the shortfall, and the cause of the remainder is unknown. In this sample the table shows about 120,000 clones, 63% of which occur a single time. Less than 12% of the sample lies in the top ten. The specimen sequenced was PBMCs. These receptors were taken from a man in his forties in good health and CMV-seropositive.

CDR3 in amino acids: CASSLGQVTNYGYTF. The DNA of the CDR3 is TGTGCCAGCAGCTTAGGTCAGGTTACTAACTATGGCTACACCTTC. The V gene is TRBV7-2, the J gene TRBJ1-2, with unresolved D. The CDR3 totals 15 residues. The V end was cut by 1 base, the J end by 0 bases, with 9 bases between. Germline CDR1 and CDR2: SGHTA and FQGNSA.

The chain is built from TRBV7-7 and TRBJ2-2; no firm D call. V lost 6 bases and J 4 bases, leaving 6 bases between the germline ends. The CDR3 length is 12 residues. Per the germline V gene, CDR1 is SSHAT and CDR2 is FNYEAQ (reference sequence). The CDR3 DNA is TGTGCCAGCAGAACTATCACCGGGGAGCTGTTTTTT. The encoded protein is CASRTITGELFF.

V usage is TRBV18 and J usage is TRBJ2-7; 8 bases agree with TRBD2. The CDR3 contains 14 residues. Germline trimming cut 3 bases from V and 4 bases from J; bases unmatched to any gene: 5. Germline V lookup: CDR1 KGHSH, CDR2 LQKENI. CDR3 bases: TGTGCCAGCTCACCGGGGGCGGGAGGATACGAGCAGTACTTC. Residues: CASSPGAGGYEQYF.

This clone was seen once. The chain carries TRBV27 and TRBJ2-3; D is unclear. This CDR3 has 14 amino acids. Germline-derived CDR1 and CDR2 are MNHEY and SMNVEV (reference sequence). V was trimmed by 0 bases and J by 4 bases, leaving 8 bases between them. CDR3 DNA: TGTGCCAGCAGTTTATCTCTTGCAGCAGATACGCAGTATTTT. The encoded protein is CASSLSLAADTQYF.

This clone was counted a single time. The chain recombines TRBV7-3 with TRBJ2-1; 9 bases are a match to TRBD2. This CDR3 spans 13 amino acids. Germline-derived CDR1 and CDR2 are SGHTA and FQGTGA. V gave up 6 bases and J gave up 6 bases; unmatched junction bases: 3. In DNA, the CDR3 is TGTGCCAGCAGTAGCGGGAGTGCCAATGAGCAGTTCTTC. This sequence encodes CASSSGSANEQFF. Drawing the rest from reference TRBV7-3 and TRBJ2-1, the complete variable domain is GAGVSQTPSNKVTEKGKYVELRCDPISGHTALYWYRQSLGQGPEFLIYFQGTGAADDSGLPNDRFFAVRPEGSVSTLKIQRTERGDSAVYLCASSSGSANEQFFGPGTRLTVL.

The chain combines TRBV19 with TRBJ1-1; D is unclear. Germline V gene sequence: CDR1 LNHDA, CDR2 SQIVND (reference sequence). The CDR3 has 13 amino acids. Between the trimmed V and J ends, which lost 5 bases and 4 bases, there was a span of 11 bases. CDR3 protein: CASSLREATEAFF. The CDR3 DNA reads as TGTGCCAGTAGTCTCCGCGAGGCCACTGAAGCTTTCTTT.

The chain recombines TRBV20-1 with TRBJ2-7; D is unclear. CDR1 DFQATT and CDR2 SNEGSKA come from the germline V gene (reference sequence). This CDR3 spans 11 amino acids. V lost 2 bases and J lost 3, with 5 bases in between. In DNA form, the CDR3 reads TGCAGTGCTAGATCGTTCTACGAGCAGTACTTC. This encodes CSARSFYEQYF.

The CDR3 loop reads CAEQGKLFF. CDR3 bases: TGTGCCGAACAGGGGAAGCTGTTTTTT. This chain links TRBV5-5 with TRBJ2-2; 7 bases fit TRBD1. The CDR3 is 9 amino acids. With 10 bases clipped from V and 12 bases from J, the junction kept 3 bases outside the gene matches. Germline V gene data show CDR1 as SGHKS and CDR2 as YYEKEE (reference sequence).

This clone has more than one count but fewer than ten. The chain combines TRBV6-5 with TRBJ1-1; TRBD1 matches 8 bases. The J segment lost 8 bases and the V segment lost 7 bases, leaving 3 bases of the junction unmatched. The CDR3 has 11 residues. Germline-derived CDR1 and CDR2 are MNHEY and SVGAGI. The CDR3 protein is CASTGQGEAFF. Written as DNA, the CDR3 is TGTGCCAGCACCGGACAGGGCGAAGCTTTCTTT.

This clone was seen only a few times. This chain connects TRBV28 to TRBJ2-7, with D possibly being TRBD2 (5 bases). Deletions cut 6 bases from V and 6 bases from J, with 15 bases between. The CDR3 is 13 residues long. The germline V gene has CDR1 MDHEN and CDR2 SYDVKM. CDR3 in amino acids: CASSRASGFEQYF. For the CDR3, the DNA is TGTGCCAGCAGCCGCGCCAGCGGCTTCGAGCAGTACTTC.

V and J are TRBV7-9 and TRBJ2-3; D might be TRBD2 (6 bases). CDR1 is SEHNR and CDR2 is FQNEAQ in the germline V gene (reference sequence). The CDR3 is made up of 16 amino acids. Trimming left V 2 bases short and J 0 bases short, with 12 bases between. CDR3 region: CASSLRLASSTDTQYF. The CDR3, as DNA: TGTGCCAGCAGCTTAAGGCTAGCGAGTAGCACAGATACGCAGTATTTT.

The V and J genes are TRBV2 and TRBJ2-7; 11 bases are a match to TRBD1. The junction had 4 bases not matched to a gene; V was cut back by 6 bases and J by 3 bases. From germline, CDR1 is SNHLY and CDR2 FYNNEI. CDR3 length equals 14 residues. The CDR3 sequence is CASRGTGGSYEQYF. CDR3 bases: TGTGCCAGCAGGGGGACAGGGGGAAGCTACGAGCAGTACTTC. The variable domain in full, with the rest retrieved from reference TRBV2 and TRBJ2-7, is EPEVTQTPSHQVTQMGQEVILRCVPISNHLYFYWYRQILGQKVEFLVSFYNNEISEKSEIFDDQFSVERPDGSNFTLKIRSTKLEDSAMYFCASRGTGGSYEQYFGPGTRLTVT.

V is TRBV6-4 and J is TRBJ1-1; maybe TRBD1 (5 bases). The germline gives CDR1 MRHNA, CDR2 SNTAGT. V lost 5 bases and J lost 1, with 11 bases in between. The CDR3 length is 14 residues. CDR3: CASSRSQGNTEAFF. In nucleotides, the CDR3 is TGTGCCAGCAGTCGTTCTCAGGGGAACACTGAAGCTTTCTTT.

This clone has just one count. The chain links TRBV7-9 to TRBJ1-1; 9 nucleotides agree with TRBD1. This CDR3 is 14 amino acids long. The germline gives CDR1 SEHNR, CDR2 FQNEAQ (reference sequence). After removal of 7 bases from V and 1 base from J, the junction contained 4 bases not matched to a gene. The CDR3 loop is CASTIQGANTEAFF. The CDR3 DNA is TGTGCCAGCACCATACAGGGGGCGAACACTGAAGCTTTCTTT. Supplemented by reference TRBV7-9 and TRBJ1-1, the full variable domain reads DTGVSQNPRHKITKRGQNVTFRCDPISEHNRLYWYRQTLGQGPEFLTYFQNEAQLEKSRLLSDRFSAERPKGSFSTLEIQRTEQGDSAMYLCASTIQGANTEAFFGQGTRLTVV.

The rearrangement joins TRBV2 to TRBJ2-5; 8 positions match TRBD1. Germline V gene lookup returns CDR1 SNHLY and CDR2 FYNNEI. The J segment lost 5 bases and the V segment lost 6 bases, leaving 8 bases of the junction unmatched. The CDR3 consists of 14 residues. CDR3 coding DNA: TGTGCCAGCAGGAGTACAGGGGGGTGGGAGACCCAGTACTTC. This translates into CASRSTGGWETQYF. Complete variable domain (other parts from reference TRBV2 and TRBJ2-5): EPEVTQTPSHQVTQMGQEVILRCVPISNHLYFYWYRQILGQKVEFLVSFYNNEISEKSEIFDDQFSVERPDGSNFTLKIRSTKLEDSAMYFCASRSTGGWETQYFGPGTRLLVL.

V is TRBV6-4 and J is TRBJ2-7; TRBD2 agrees at 7 bases. The CDR3 has 16 residues. V lost 1 base, J lost 1 base, and 7 bases stayed unmatched. From germline, CDR1 is MRHNA and CDR2 SNTAGT. This chain's CDR3 is CASSDWGGGWSYEQYF. The CDR3 DNA is TGTGCCAGCAGTGACTGGGGGGGAGGATGGTCCTACGAGCAGTACTTC.

The chain couples TRBV7-3 to TRBJ1-5, with D possibly TRBD1 on 5 matching bases. Per germline, CDR1 SGHTA and CDR2 FQGTGA. The CDR3 extends over 13 amino acids. V lost 6 bases and J 4 bases, leaving 10 bases between the germline ends. The CDR3 region has the DNA TGTGCCAGCAGTTTACAGGAAAATCAGCCCCAGCATTTT. Amino acid sequence: CASSLQENQPQHF.

V and J are TRBV19 and TRBJ1-4, with unresolved D. In germline, CDR1 is LNHDA, CDR2 SQIVND (reference sequence). This CDR3 is built from 14 residues. The germline V and J ends were trimmed by 2 bases and 0 bases, with 4 bases remaining between them. The CDR3 region has the DNA TGTGCCAGTAGTATATCAGCAACTAATGAAAAACTGTTTTTT. It specifies CASSISATNEKLFF. The whole variable domain, filled in from reference TRBV19 and TRBJ1-4, reads DGGITQSPKYLFRKEGQNVTLSCEQNLNHDAMYWYRQDPGQGLRLIYYSQIVNDFQKGDIAEGYSVSREKKESFPLTVTSAQKNPTAFYLCASSISATNEKLFFGSGTQLSVL.

The chain's CDR3 is CARSLGTVQETQYF. The CDR3 nucleotides read TGTGCCAGAAGCTTGGGTACAGTCCAAGAGACCCAGTACTTC. J is TRBJ2-5 and V is TRBV5-3; D remains unclear. TRBV5-3 is sorted into the ORF group, with uncertain function. V was shortened by 0 bases and J by 1 base, with 7 bases between the two germline ends. The length of the CDR3 is 14 residues.

This chain links TRBV7-3 with TRBJ2-1; 7 nucleotides line up with TRBD2. The V and J ends lost 4 bases and 12 bases, in that order; junction bases with no gene match: 9. CDR3 size: 13 residues. The germline CDR1 and CDR2 sequences are SGHTA and FQGTGA. CDR3 protein: CASSSSSGSGQFF. CDR3 in DNA: TGTGCCAGCAGCTCATCTAGCGGAAGCGGGCAGTTCTTC. Together with reference TRBV7-3 and TRBJ2-1, the CDR3 gives the full variable domain: GAGVSQTPSNKVTEKGKYVELRCDPISGHTALYWYRQSLGQGPEFLIYFQGTGAADDSGLPNDRFFAVRPEGSVSTLKIQRTERGDSAVYLCASSSSSGSGQFFGPGTRLTVL.

The rearrangement links TRBV6-6 to TRBJ2-7; 11 nucleotides match TRBD1. The CDR3 has 16 residues. CDR1 is MNHNY and CDR2 is SVGAGI in the germline V gene (reference sequence). Trimming removed 1 base from V and 0 bases from J; junction bases left unmatched: 2. The CDR3 sequence is CASSYFGTGGSYEQYF. CDR3 in DNA: TGTGCCAGCAGTTACTTTGGGACAGGGGGCTCCTACGAGCAGTACTTC.

The V and J genes are TRBV5-1 and TRBJ2-5; TRBD1 aligns across 10 bases. Germline assignment: CDR1 SGHRS and CDR2 YFSETQ. The CDR3 has 14 residues. The trim removed 5 bases at V and 4 bases at J, leaving 5 bases unmatched. The CDR3 sequence: CASRPTGGGETQYF. CDR3 sequence (DNA): TGCGCCAGCAGACCGACAGGGGGCGGAGAGACCCAGTACTTC. Supplemented by reference TRBV5-1 and TRBJ2-5, the full variable domain reads KAGVTQTPRYLIKTRGQQVTLSCSPISGHRSVSWYQQTPGQGLQFLFEYFSETQRNKGNFPGRFSGRQFSNSRSEMNVSTLELGDSALYLCASRPTGGGETQYFGPGTRLLVL.

V usage is TRBV5-1 and J usage is TRBJ1-4; the D gene is possibly TRBD1 (6 bases). The length of the CDR3 is 14 residues. In germline, CDR1 is SGHRS, CDR2 YFSETQ. Trimming removed 5 bases from V and 6 bases from J, with 14 bases in between. This chain's CDR3 is CASRFTSGDEKLFF. In DNA form, the CDR3 reads TGCGCCAGCAGATTTACTTCAGGGGATGAAAAACTGTTTTTT.

V gene TRBV9 combines with J gene TRBJ1-4; 9 bases fit TRBD1. This CDR3 has 16 residues. Germline assignment: CDR1 SGDLS and CDR2 YYNGEE. V lost 4 bases and J lost 8; bases outside the gene matches: 12. The CDR3, as DNA: TGTGCCAGCAGCTCGCCCGGGGGACAGGGTAAAGAAAAACTGTTTTTT. This codes for CASSSPGGQGKEKLFF.

The chain is built from TRBV28 and TRBJ1-2; 8 bases are shared with TRBD1. The ends lost 6 bases at V and 3 bases at J; junction bases unmatched: 6. Germline V gives CDR1 MDHEN, CDR2 SYDVKM. The CDR3 consists of 14 residues. Written as DNA, the CDR3 is TGTGCCAGCAGCTCCGGGACAGGCCACTATGGCTACACCTTC. Protein sequence: CASSSGTGHYGYTF.

This clone has just one count. This sequence joins TRBV5-1 and TRBJ2-7; tentative D call: TRBD2 (6 bases). CDR1 and CDR2 (germline): SGHRS, YFSETQ. V dropped 2 bases and J dropped 1 base, with 16 bases sitting between them. The CDR3 runs to 16 residues. This CDR3 is CASSFVGLSGSYEQYF. In DNA form, the CDR3 reads TGCGCCAGCAGCTTTGTTGGGCTTAGCGGTTCCTACGAGCAGTACTTC. Based on the CDR3 plus reference TRBV5-1 and TRBJ2-7, the full variable domain is KAGVTQTPRYLIKTRGQQVTLSCSPISGHRSVSWYQQTPGQGLQFLFEYFSETQRNKGNFPGRFSGRQFSNSRSEMNVSTLELGDSALYLCASSFVGLSGSYEQYFGPGTRLTVT.

The J gene is TRBJ1-2, the V gene TRBV4-1; the D is unclear. Germline V lookup: CDR1 MGHRA, CDR2 YSYEKL. The CDR3 extends over 17 amino acids. Trimming left V 0 bases short and J 8 bases short, with 22 bases between. Here the CDR3 reads CASSQEVFGGSRGGYTF. DNA of the CDR3: TGCGCCAGCAGCCAAGAGGTATTTGGCGGATCTAGAGGAGGCTACACCTTC.